This TCR beta chain was recorded in a study of T cells expressing NK-cell markers. On the study more broadly: Out of eight donors sequenced, seven tested HCMV-seropositive and the remaining one seronegative.

The length of the CDR3 is 14 residues. The authors generated TCR beta cDNA through 5'RACE template switching with UMIs. TCRdb reprocessed the 5' RACE reads, keeping one entry per CDR3 protein, no DNA. The table for this sample gives 120,000 to 150,000 distinct CDR3 sequences. Regarding the study as a whole: A range of about 1.0-7.0% of CD8+ T cells consisted of dominant NKG2C+ clonotypes in about six donors. Among a few donors, these clonotypes also ranked first in the CD3+CD56-NKG2C+ fraction.

About this clonotype itself: The antigen is undetermined.

The gene calls are TRBV12-3 or TRBV12-4 and TRBJ2-4; without DNA, the TCRdb call of TRBD1 cannot be checked. Sequencing was done on a sample of blood T cells: a sorted CD56 or NKG2C T cell subset, CD4+ or CD8+ T cells, or bulk PBMC T cells (not recorded which). This TCR was recovered from a man aged 18 to 35 in good health. This CDR3 is CASSLGRGENIQYF.